This T cell receptor beta chain was documented in a study of metastatic and nonmetastatic thyroid tumors. Original processing notes: What underpinned the distant-metastasis classifier for papillary thyroid cancer was the set of CDR3 differences across clinicopathological groups. TCRdb reprocessed the PCR reads using MiXCR. TCRdb, rather than the study authors, made the V and J calls. The data hold about 2,900 clones, with about 38% observed a single time. Germline trimming cut 2 bases from V and 7 bases from J; bases unmatched to any gene: 7. This CDR3 region has 15 residues. The germline gives CDR1 SGHTA, CDR2 FQGTGA. There were no patients who had received any treatment before thyroid surgery.

The sequence was collected from a female donor with papillary thyroid cancer or a benign thyroid nodule (not recorded which). Some clones in this sample may be carry-over from other donors' samples. The chain links TRBV7-3 to TRBJ2-1; 8 nucleotides line up with TRBD2. The sequenced sample consisted of tumor tissue. The CDR3 DNA reads TGTGCCAGCAGCTTAGTCGGGAGGGCCGTTAATGAGCAGTTCTTC. Translation: CASSLVGRAVNEQFF. The entire variable domain, with the rest obtained from reference TRBV7-3 and TRBJ2-1, is as follows: GAGVSQTPSNKVTEKGKYVELRCDPISGHTALYWYRQSLGQGPEFLIYFQGTGAADDSGLPNDRFFAVRPEGSVSTLKIQRTERGDSAVYLCASSLVGRAVNEQFFGPGTRLTVL.